The clone carrying this TCR beta chain was seen a handful of times. The protocol was immunoSEQ multiplex PCR, while the TCRdb copy is restricted to in-frame clones and leaves out a portion. The sample has about 92,000 clones; 60% to 85% are singletons. This sample is part of a study of blood T cell repertoires in COVID-19. Overall study context: Researchers got acute and convalescent COVID-19 samples from the United States, Italy and Spain. T cells, B-cell-depleted T cells, or PBMCs supplied cDNA or gDNA.

V was trimmed by 0 bases and J by 4 bases, leaving 4 bases between them. This CDR3 comprises 13 residues. CDR1 and CDR2 (germline): SGDLS, YYNGEE. The source is a man aged 50 to 60 who had recovered from COVID-19. The chain links TRBV9 to TRBJ2-2; D is ambiguous. The sample was peripheral blood. In DNA form, the CDR3 reads TGTGCCAGCAGCGTAGGTATCACCGGGGAGCTGTTTTTT. Residues: CASSVGITGELFF.